These 27 T cell receptor beta chains were all obtained from the same sample, sequenced in a study of blood T cell repertoires in COVID-19. Only in-frame clones appear in the TCRdb table, and some are missing; sequencing was by immunoSEQ multiplex PCR. The sample has approximately 220,000 clones; approximately 83% are singletons. Sequencing input: peripheral blood. Receptors were obtained from a woman between 40 and 55 years old with active or convalescent COVID-19.

The chain recombines TRBV25-1 with TRBJ2-5, with 7 bases that match TRBD2. Germline V gene sequence: CDR1 MGHDK, CDR2 SYGVNS. This CDR3 comprises 15 residues. Trimming at V came to 4 bases and at J to 1 base, leaving 6 bases not matched to a gene. This CDR3 is CASSVDGGIQETQYF. The CDR3 DNA follows: TGTGCCAGCAGTGTAGACGGGGGGATCCAAGAGACCCAGTACTTC.

As DNA, the CDR3 is TGTGCCAGTAGTCCCCAAACTCGATCCTACGAGCAGTACTTC. Amino acid sequence: CASSPQTRSYEQYF. The chain links TRBV19 to TRBJ2-7; D remains ambiguous. The germline V gene encodes CDR1 LNHDA and CDR2 SQIVND (reference sequence). This CDR3 spans 14 amino acids. V was cut by 5 bases and J by 1 base, with 12 bases left in between.

The chain is built from TRBV6-2 or TRBV6-3 and TRBJ2-5; maybe TRBD1 (6 bases). The CDR3 spans 14 residues. CDR1 and CDR2 (germline): MNHEY, SVGEGT. Trimming stripped 2 bases from V and 6 bases from J, with 13 bases between. This chain's CDR3 is CASSYGQGPKTQYF. The CDR3 nucleotides are TGTGCCAGCAGTTACGGTCAGGGGCCAAAGACCCAGTACTTC.

This sequence joins TRBV10-3 and TRBJ1-2, with TRBD1 identical over 10 bases. Germline lookup yields CDR1 ENHRY and CDR2 SYGVKD. This CDR3 is built from 15 residues. V shed 6 bases and J 3 bases; nucleotides not matched to a gene: 7. CDR3 amino acids: CAISQDRGVYYGYTF. As DNA, the CDR3 is TGTGCCATCAGCCAGGACAGGGGGGTCTACTATGGCTACACCTTC.

The J gene is TRBJ2-3, the V gene TRBV14, with D maybe TRBD2 (7 bases). Per germline, CDR1 SGHDN and CDR2 FVKESK. Trimming cost V 5 bases and J 1 base, with 19 bases left between them. The CDR3 sequence is 17 residues long. CDR3 in DNA: TGTGCCAGCAGCTACGGGTTGGGGCGGGGGCGCACAGATACGCAGTATTTT. Translating it yields CASSYGLGRGRTDTQYF.

This chain joins TRBV6-2 or TRBV6-3 and TRBJ1-5; D may be TRBD1 (6 bases). V lost 0 bases and J 5 bases, leaving 17 bases between the germline ends. The CDR3 extends over 17 amino acids. The germline CDR1 and CDR2 sequences are MNHEY and SVGEGT. As DNA, the CDR3 is TGTGCCAGCAGTTACTCCGGACAGTCAACACGGGATCAGCCCCAGCATTTT. This translates into CASSYSGQSTRDQPQHF.

The chain combines TRBV7-9 with TRBJ1-1; 7 positions agree with TRBD1. The CDR3 loop spans 14 amino acids. Germline CDR1 is SEHNR and CDR2 is FQNEAQ (reference sequence). Germline trimming cut 6 bases from V and 5 bases from J; bases unmatched to any gene: 9. CDR3 coding DNA: TGTGCCAGCAGAAGACAGGGTGAGCGTACTGAAGCTTTCTTT. The encoded protein is CASRRQGERTEAFF.

The V and J genes are TRBV4-1 and TRBJ1-4, with D unclear. The germline gives CDR1 MGHRA, CDR2 YSYEKL. Deletions cut 4 bases from V and 0 bases from J, with 15 bases between. The CDR3 runs 17 residues. Here the CDR3 reads CASSPLLLVATNEKLFF. The CDR3 nucleotides read TGCGCCAGCAGCCCACTACTCCTAGTTGCAACTAATGAAAAACTGTTTTTT.

This rearrangement joins TRBV11-2 to TRBJ1-2, with 9 positions matching TRBD1. The CDR3 extends over 18 amino acids. Trimming cost V 4 bases and J 3 bases; bases outside gene matches: 15. Germline assignment: CDR1 SGHAT and CDR2 FQNNGV. The CDR3 DNA sequence: TGTGCCAGCAGCTCGATAAAGAGGAACCGGGACAGGGACTATGGCTACACCTTC. Translating gives CASSSIKRNRDRDYGYTF.

The chain couples TRBV5-1 to TRBJ2-3; D not resolved. The CDR3 is 15 residues long. Germline V gene data show CDR1 as SGHRS and CDR2 as YFSETQ. V dropped 4 bases and J dropped 0 bases, with 12 bases sitting between them. In nucleotides, the CDR3 is TGCGCCAGCAGCCGTCTGGCTCAAAGCACAGATACGCAGTATTTT. Its translation: CASSRLAQSTDTQYF.

The chain links TRBV27 to TRBJ2-1; TRBD2 aligns across 10 bases. The CDR3 is 15 residues long. Germline V gene lookup returns CDR1 MNHEY and CDR2 SMNVEV (reference sequence). Germline trimming cut 3 bases from V and 7 bases from J; bases unmatched to any gene: 6. Written as DNA, the CDR3 is TGTGCCAGCAGTTTGGTAGCGGGAGGAAGGAATGAGCAGTTCTTC. It yields the protein CASSLVAGGRNEQFF.

This chain links TRBV2 with TRBJ1-4; D is unclear. Per germline, CDR1 SNHLY and CDR2 FYNNEI. This CDR3 is 15 amino acids long. Trimming stripped 4 bases from V and 4 bases from J, with 13 bases between. CDR3 bases: TGTGCCAGCAGTGGAGTACGGGGATATAATGAAAAACTGTTTTTT. Translation: CASSGVRGYNEKLFF.

This clone was counted only a few times. This chain links TRBV12-3 or TRBV12-4 with TRBJ1-1; D is unresolved. Trimming shortened V by 11 bases and J by 11 bases, and 9 bases separated the two germline ends. This CDR3 is 8 amino acids long. The chain's CDR3 is CAYPRAFF. The CDR3 DNA follows: TGTGCCTACCCCCGGGCTTTCTTT.

This clone was observed a handful of times. V usage is TRBV6-5 and J usage is TRBJ1-1; 8 bases agree with TRBD1. V shed 5 bases and J 1 base; nucleotides not matched to a gene: 3. CDR1 is MNHEY, CDR2 SVGAGI, per germline. This CDR3 is built from 14 residues. The CDR3 nucleotides read TGTGCCAGCAGTACACAGGGGGAGAACACTGAAGCTTTCTTT. Translated: CASSTQGENTEAFF.

The chain uses TRBV2 and TRBJ2-5, with a weak D call TRBD1 (6 bases). Germline V CDR1 and CDR2: SNHLY, FYNNEI. V lost 1 base and J lost 1, with 7 bases in between. This CDR3 has 14 amino acids. CDR3 coding DNA: TGTGCCAGCAGTGAAGGAGGGGGCCAAGAGACCCAGTACTTC. It translates to CASSEGGGQETQYF.

The chain employs TRBV5-4 and TRBJ2-3, with TRBD1 matching over 7 bases. The CDR3 length is 16 residues. V lost 1 base and J lost 6; bases outside the gene matches: 11. The V gene's germline CDR1 is SGHNT and CDR2 YYREEE (reference sequence). DNA of the CDR3: TGTGCCAGCAGCTTGTCATCCCGACAGGGACGTGATACGCAGTATTTT. It is translated as CASSLSSRQGRDTQYF. Filled out from reference TRBV5-4 and TRBJ2-3, the complete variable domain reads ETGVTQSPTHLIKTRGQQVTLRCSSQSGHNTVSWYQQALGQGPQFIFQYYREEENGRGNFPPRFSGLQFPNYSSELNVNALELDDSALYLCASSLSSRQGRDTQYFGPGTRLTVL.

The DNA of the CDR3 is TGCAGCGCCCGCGGGACAGGGACAGCTTTCTTT. Its translation: CSARGTGTAFF. The chain has TRBV29-1 and TRBJ1-1, with TRBD1 matching over 9 bases. This CDR3 comprises 11 residues. Trimming cost V 7 bases and J 10 bases; bases outside gene matches: 7. The germline V gene has CDR1 SQVTM and CDR2 ANQGSEA.

This chain uses TRBV30 with TRBJ2-1; 9 bases match TRBD2. J gave up 0 bases and V 4 bases, and 1 base lay outside the gene matches. The germline gives CDR1 GTSNPN, CDR2 SVGIG (reference sequence). CDR3 size: 14 residues. This CDR3 reads CAWNSGSSYNEQFF. For the CDR3, the DNA is TGTGCCTGGAATAGCGGGAGCTCCTACAATGAGCAGTTCTTC.

This sequence joins TRBV19 and TRBJ2-4, with 10 bases identical to TRBD2. Germline assignment: CDR1 LNHDA and CDR2 SQIVND (reference sequence). The CDR3 extends over 17 amino acids. Trimming cost V 7 bases and J 0 bases; bases outside gene matches: 9. CDR3 in DNA: TGTGCCAGTATGCGAGCGGGGGGGCTCCAAGCCAAAAACATTCAGTACTTC. This codes for CASMRAGGLQAKNIQYF.

This clone has more than one count but fewer than ten. The CDR3 DNA reads as TGTGCCATCGGGAAGGAGGGGGGGAATTCACCCCTCCACTTT. Translation gives CAIGKEGGNSPLHF. The V gene is TRBV10-3, the J gene TRBJ1-6, with D maybe TRBD1 (6 bases). The germline gives CDR1 ENHRY, CDR2 SYGVKD. V lost 8 bases, J lost 7 bases, and 15 bases lay in between. The CDR3 has 14 residues.

This clone was counted only a few times. The rearrangement uses TRBV6-6 and TRBJ1-1; a possible D gene is TRBD1 (6 bases). The CDR3 sequence is 15 residues long. Germline lookup yields CDR1 MNHNY and CDR2 SVGAGI (reference sequence). The germline V and J ends were trimmed by 4 bases and 6 bases, with 18 bases remaining between them. The CDR3 sequence: CASSSRTNTGSEAFF. Written as DNA, the CDR3 is TGTGCCAGCAGTTCCCGGACAAACACAGGGTCTGAAGCTTTCTTT.

V is TRBV2 and J is TRBJ2-2; D gene uncertain. Germline CDR1 and CDR2: SNHLY and FYNNEI. Trimming took off 7 bases at V and 4 bases at J, with 13 bases between the two ends. The CDR3 contains 14 residues. The CDR3 nucleotides read TGTGCCAGCATAAGTGCAGTATTCACCGGGGAGCTGTTTTTT. It codes for CASISAVFTGELFF. Combining the CDR3 with reference TRBV2 and TRBJ2-2 gives the whole variable domain EPEVTQTPSHQVTQMGQEVILRCVPISNHLYFYWYRQILGQKVEFLVSFYNNEISEKSEIFDDQFSVERPDGSNFTLKIRSTKLEDSAMYFCASISAVFTGELFFGEGSRLTVL.

The chain couples TRBV11-3 to TRBJ2-7; D unclear. Trimming stripped 5 bases from V and 1 base from J, with 6 bases between. CDR3 length: 12 amino acids. CDR1 SGHNT and CDR2 YENEEA come from the germline V gene. The DNA of the CDR3 is TGTGCCAGCAGCGCCAGGTCCTACGAGCAGTACTTC. Protein product: CASSARSYEQYF.

The rearrangement links TRBV27 to TRBJ1-6, with TRBD1 identical over 11 bases. Trimming at V came to 1 base and at J to 9 bases, leaving 8 bases not matched to a gene. The CDR3 is 17 residues long. Per the germline V gene, CDR1 is MNHEY and CDR2 is SMNVEV (reference sequence). The CDR3 loop is CASSLLSGQGVGSPLHF. The CDR3, as DNA: TGTGCCAGCAGTTTATTGTCGGGACAGGGGGTTGGTTCACCCCTCCACTTT.

This clone was detected only once. The chain links TRBV11-2 to TRBJ2-3, with 7 positions matching TRBD1. The ends lost 0 bases at V and 4 bases at J; junction bases unmatched: 4. CDR3 length: 15 residues. Germline values: CDR1 SGHAT, CDR2 FQNNGV. For the CDR3, the DNA is TGTGCCAGCAGCTTAGATAAAGGGGGCGCAGATACGCAGTATTTT. Its protein is CASSLDKGGADTQYF.

This chain links TRBV7-6 with TRBJ1-1; 9 positions agree with TRBD1. The CDR3 has 15 amino acids. Germline CDR1 reads SGHVS; CDR2 reads FNYEAQ. Losses at the gene ends were 4 bases for V and 4 bases for J; bases not matched to a gene: 7. The CDR3 nucleotides read TGTGCCAGCAGCTCTGAACAGGGGGCCCTCACTGAAGCTTTCTTT. Protein product: CASSSEQGALTEAFF.

About this clone: Other DNA sequences in this sample translate to the same CDR3. V usage is TRBV4-2 and J usage is TRBJ2-7, with D perhaps matching TRBD1 (5 bases). From germline, CDR1 is LGHNA and CDR2 YNFKEQ. Trimming stripped 0 bases from V and 3 bases from J, with 9 bases between. The CDR3 totals 14 residues. The CDR3 is CASSQEVQGYEQYF. The CDR3 DNA reads TGTGCCAGCAGCCAAGAGGTCCAGGGCTACGAGCAGTACTTC.